This T cell receptor (beta chain) was profiled in a study of tumor and adjacent non-tumor tissue in lung cancer. Study details: Samples averaged roughly 4.2 million productive TCRbeta reads each.

Three rounds of nested PCR, following a modified ARM-PCR protocol, produced the TCRbeta library. TCRdb re-called the multiplex PCR reads with MiXCR, one entry per CDR3 protein. Of about 110,000 distinct CDR3 sequences in the sample, 75% to 90% were seen once. Note on this clonotype: Its antigen is as yet unknown.

The template was RNA from unsorted bulk tissue. Whole-study findings and limits: Tumor repertoires had a smaller top 100 clone share than normal lung. TCR diversity was significantly greater in tumor than normal lung tissue.

CDR3 length: 16 amino acids. CDR1 is MGHRA and CDR2 is YSYEKL in the germline V gene. Sequencing was performed on lung tumor tissue. The source is a man aged 70 or older with non-small cell lung cancer. The J gene is TRBJ2-7, the V gene TRBV4-1; 11 bases are a match to TRBD2. DNA of the CDR3: TGCGTCAGTAGCCGGACACTAGCGGGAGAGAGGGACGAGCAGTACTTC. Protein product: CVSSRTLAGERDEQYF.